A single sample is the source of the 22 T cell receptor beta chains below, sequenced in a study of cytomegalovirus exposure and HLA in healthy donors. The PCR contained 60 Vbeta and 13 Jbeta primers. Clones were read by immunoSEQ multiplex PCR, and TCRdb kept only the in-frame ones, dropping some. This sample yields roughly 130,000 clones, of which more than 60% are seen a single time; 6.5% belongs to the top ten. Specimen: PBMCs. Every receptor here comes from a woman aged 60-70 years in good health and CMV-seronegative.

This sequence joins TRBV10-3 and TRBJ2-1; TRBD1 is a possible D gene (6 bases). V lost 2 bases and J 8 bases, leaving 19 bases between the germline ends. The CDR3 covers 16 residues. Germline V gene data show CDR1 as ENHRY and CDR2 as SYGVKD. CDR3 sequence reads: CAISEPIQGTGDEQFF. CDR3 sequence (DNA): TGTGCCATCAGTGAGCCCATCCAGGGGACGGGTGATGAGCAGTTCTTC.

The genes are TRBV9 and TRBJ2-5, with a possible D match to TRBD1 (6 bases). CDR3 length: 13 residues. Between the trimmed V and J ends, which lost 4 bases and 1 base, there was a span of 8 bases. Germline CDR1 reads SGDLS; CDR2 reads YYNGEE. In DNA, the CDR3 is TGTGCCAGCAGCCAGGGGTCCCAAGAGACCCAGTACTTC. Translating gives CASSQGSQETQYF.

This clone was observed once. V usage is TRBV14 and J usage is TRBJ2-7; TRBD2 aligns across 8 bases. V shed 4 bases and J 2 bases; nucleotides not matched to a gene: 4. The CDR3 consists of 14 residues. Germline loops: CDR1 SGHDN, CDR2 FVKESK. CDR3 sequence: CASSPGLATYEQYF. The CDR3 DNA reads as TGTGCCAGCAGCCCTGGACTAGCAACCTACGAGCAGTACTTC.

V gene TRBV6-5 combines with J gene TRBJ2-1, with TRBD2 matching 10 bases. Losses at the gene ends were 2 bases for V and 9 bases for J; bases not matched to a gene: 10. Germline V gene data show CDR1 as MNHEY and CDR2 as SVGAGI. The CDR3 has 16 residues. The CDR3 sequence is CASSYLLASGGGEQFF. The CDR3 DNA sequence: TGTGCCAGCAGTTACCTGCTGGCTAGCGGGGGCGGTGAGCAGTTCTTC.

The V and J genes are TRBV7-8 and TRBJ1-1; 7 bases map to TRBD1. Germline V gene lookup returns CDR1 SGHVS and CDR2 FQNEAQ. The J segment lost 1 base and the V segment lost 4 bases, leaving 6 bases of the junction unmatched. The length of the CDR3 is 15 residues. The CDR3 region has the DNA TGTGCCAGCAGCTATCGGACAGGCCAGAACACTGAAGCTTTCTTT. The encoded protein is CASSYRTGQNTEAFF.

The chain employs TRBV9 and TRBJ2-2, with a possible D match to TRBD1 (6 bases). The V gene's germline CDR1 is SGDLS and CDR2 YYNGEE. This CDR3 contains 15 residues. V gave up 0 bases and J gave up 1 base, with 7 bases separating them. The CDR3 sequence: CASSVGTENTGELFF. The CDR3 region has the DNA TGTGCCAGCAGCGTAGGGACAGAGAACACCGGGGAGCTGTTTTTT.

The chain couples TRBV15 to TRBJ1-2; D is unresolved. Looked up from germline, CDR1 is LNHNV and CDR2 is YYDKDF (reference sequence). There are 15 residues in the CDR3. The V gene lost 0 bases and the J gene lost 7 bases, with 15 bases spanning the gap. CDR3 in amino acids: CATSRDRGGSGGYTF. Written as DNA, the CDR3 is TGTGCCACCAGCAGAGATCGAGGTGGGTCCGGTGGCTACACCTTC.

This chain uses TRBV28 with TRBJ1-1; 12 bases are shared with TRBD1. Unmatched junction bases numbered 9, after V lost 2 bases and J lost 2 bases. Germline CDR1 MDHEN, CDR2 SYDVKM. The CDR3 covers 18 residues. The CDR3 nucleotides are TGTGCCAGCAGTTTAGGGGGACAGGGGGCGCAAGCCAACACTGAAGCTTTCTTT. Its protein product is CASSLGGQGAQANTEAFF.

This clone was counted only a few times. Other DNA sequences in the same sample also yield this CDR3. The CDR3 coding sequence is TGTGCCAGCAACCACGGGGGGGGAGTGAGGTCACCCCTCCACTTT. Encoded protein: CASNHGGGVRSPLHF. The rearrangement uses TRBV7-2 and TRBJ1-6; D perhaps matches TRBD1 (5 bases). The CDR3 is made up of 15 amino acids. Germline CDR1 SGHTA, CDR2 FQGNSA. Trimming removed 7 bases at V and 10 bases at J, with 20 bases between.

The chain employs TRBV6-6 and TRBJ1-1; 8 bases are shared with TRBD1. The junction had 8 bases not matched to a gene; V was cut back by 7 bases and J by 4 bases. This CDR3 spans 14 amino acids. CDR1 MNHNY and CDR2 SVGAGI come from the germline V gene (reference sequence). The CDR3 loop reads CASTKTGVGTEAFF. CDR3 DNA: TGTGCCAGCACCAAGACAGGGGTCGGCACTGAAGCTTTCTTT.

As concerns this clone: The same CDR3 can be traced to other DNA sequences in this sample. The CDR3 loop reads CASSIVFGELFF. The CDR3 DNA is TGTGCCAGTAGTATCGTATTCGGGGAGCTGTTTTTT. The chain couples TRBV19 to TRBJ2-2; D ambiguous. Trimming removed 3 bases from V and 7 bases from J, with 6 bases in between. The germline V gene encodes CDR1 LNHDA and CDR2 SQIVND (reference sequence). The CDR3 contains 12 residues.

The rearrangement uses TRBV10-2 and TRBJ2-1; 8 nucleotides align to TRBD2. The CDR3 is 14 amino acids. In germline, CDR1 is WSHSY, CDR2 SAAADI. The V gene end was trimmed by 4 bases and the J gene end by 4 bases; junction bases not matched to a gene: 3. The CDR3 sequence: CASSVGGVYNEQFF. CDR3 nucleotide sequence: TGCGCCAGCAGTGTCGGGGGGGTTTACAATGAGCAGTTCTTC.

The J gene is TRBJ1-6, the V gene TRBV4-1; no clear D gene. The ends were cut back, 4 bases at V and 8 bases at J, with 9 bases in the middle. The CDR3 loop spans 13 amino acids. The germline V gene encodes CDR1 MGHRA and CDR2 YSYEKL. CDR3 sequence: CASSRATDSPLHF. The DNA of the CDR3 is TGCGCCAGCAGCCGAGCGACGGATTCACCCCTCCACTTT.

The rearrangement joins TRBV28 to TRBJ1-5; D perhaps matches TRBD1 (6 bases). The V and J ends lost 7 bases and 6 bases respectively, with 16 bases between them. Germline values: CDR1 MDHEN, CDR2 SYDVKM. The CDR3 totals 14 residues. For the CDR3, the DNA is TGTGCCAGCAAAACCGGACAGCCTACTCAGCCCCAGCATTTT. This translates into CASKTGQPTQPQHF.

The chain carries TRBV7-2 and TRBJ1-1; no firm D call. Trimming took 2 bases from V and 1 from J, leaving 8 bases between them. From germline, CDR1 is SGHTA and CDR2 FQGNSA. This CDR3 is built from 14 residues. The CDR3 DNA is TGTGCCAGCAGCTTACTGATCGGGAACACTGAAGCTTTCTTT. It encodes CASSLLIGNTEAFF. The variable domain in full, completed from reference TRBV7-2 and TRBJ1-1, reads GAGVSQSPSNKVTEKGKDVELRCDPISGHTALYWYRQSLGQGLEFLIYFQGNSAPDKSGLPSDRFSAERTGGSVSTLTIQRTQQEDSAVYLCASSLLIGNTEAFFGQGTRLTVV.

This clone was picked up one time. One end of the junction varies from germline; a read error may be responsible. V is TRBV5-1 and J is TRBJ1-1; D remains unclear. CDR3 length: 15 amino acids. Germline V CDR1 and CDR2: SGHRS, YFSETQ. CDR3 coding DNA: TGCGCCAGCACCTTGTTCCCGGGAGGGAACACTGAAGCTTTCTTT. Amino acid sequence: CASTLFPGGNTEAFF.

This clone was detected only a few times. The chain is built from TRBV19 and TRBJ1-5, with D unresolved. The CDR3 consists of 12 residues. Per the germline V gene, CDR1 is LNHDA and CDR2 is SQIVND (reference sequence). The V end was cut by 3 bases, the J end by 4 bases, with 4 bases between. Here the CDR3 DNA reads TGTGCCAGTAGTATCCCAAATCAGCCCCAGCATTTT. It specifies CASSIPNQPQHF.

V is TRBV11-2 and J is TRBJ1-3, with D maybe TRBD1 (6 bases). Germline lookup yields CDR1 SGHAT and CDR2 FQNNGV. With 0 bases removed from V and 7 bases from J, the gap between germline ends came to 10 bases. The CDR3 is made up of 14 amino acids. CDR3 sequence: CASSLEGARNTIYF. Here the CDR3 DNA reads TGTGCCAGCAGCTTAGAGGGGGCTCGGAACACCATATATTTT.

This chain uses TRBV11-1 with TRBJ1-6, with D tentatively TRBD1 (6 bases). This CDR3 comprises 16 residues. V lost 3 bases and J 3 bases, leaving 12 bases between the germline ends. The V gene's germline CDR1 is SGHAT and CDR2 FQDESV (reference sequence). The CDR3 loop is CASSFADRSYNSPLHF. The CDR3 DNA is TGTGCCAGCAGCTTTGCCGACAGGAGCTATAATTCACCCCTCCACTTT.

The chain is built from TRBV28 and TRBJ2-7; 10 bases agree with TRBD2. The CDR3 totals 14 residues. Germline trimming cut 8 bases from V and 3 bases from J; bases unmatched to any gene: 7. Germline-derived CDR1 and CDR2 are MDHEN and SYDVKM. The CDR3 DNA reads as TGTGCCAGCCAATCTAGCGGGAGTCTCTACGAGCAGTACTTC. Amino acids: CASQSSGSLYEQYF. The complete variable domain, with remaining parts taken from reference TRBV28 and TRBJ2-7, reads DVKVTQSSRYLVKRTGEKVFLECVQDMDHENMFWYRQDPGLGLRLIYFSYDVKMKEKGDIPEGYSVSREKKERFSLILESASTNQTSMYLCASQSSGSLYEQYFGPGTRLTVT.

The rearrangement links TRBV5-4 to TRBJ1-2, with 8 bases fitting TRBD1. V lost 0 bases to trimming and J lost 5 bases; unmatched junction nucleotides: 6. Germline V gives CDR1 SGHNT, CDR2 YYREEE (reference sequence). This CDR3 spans 15 amino acids. The CDR3 reads CASSLAGGLTYGYTF. As DNA, the CDR3 is TGTGCCAGCAGCTTGGCAGGGGGCCTAACTTATGGCTACACCTTC.

This rearrangement joins TRBV7-8 to TRBJ2-3; 12 bases line up with TRBD2. Germline loops: CDR1 SGHVS, CDR2 FQNEAQ. The CDR3 spans 15 residues. The V and J ends lost 3 bases and 6 bases, in that order; junction bases with no gene match: 4. CDR3 coding DNA: TGTGCCAGCAGCTTTACTAGCGGGGGGCCGGATACGCAGTATTTT. Encoded protein: CASSFTSGGPDTQYF.